One sample yielded the 8 T cell receptor delta chains listed below, sequenced in a study of Vδ1+ human thymocytes. General observations from the study: Thymic TRG and TRD repertoires appeared highly polyclonal, with Gaussian CDR3 length distributions.

Their antigen targets remain unknown. RNA was extracted from the cells and then reverse transcribed. The CDR3 regions were amplified by multiplex PCR from V-gene primers to a constant-region primer. TCRdb re-called clones from the multiplex PCR reads using CATT. Counted here are under 85,000 delta-chain clones, 30% to 45% occurring once; the ten biggest clones make up under 0.3%. The sequenced material came from Vdelta1+ gamma-delta thymocytes from the thymus. Subset of the sample: FACS-sorted CD3+ TCRalphabeta- TCRVdelta1+ TCRVdelta2- thymocytes. These receptors came from a boy in the first two years of life who had congenital heart surgery.

The chain employs TRDV1 and TRDJ1; 11 bases line up with TRDD3. This CDR3 is built from 23 residues. Germline loops: CDR1 TSWWSYY, CDR2 QGS. J lost 0 bases, V lost 5 bases, and 26 bases had no gene match. CDR3 sequence (DNA): TGTGCTCTTGGGTTGCCCCTTCCTATCCTTGAAGGTGGGGGATACGGGTACACCGATAAACTCATCTTT. Protein: CALGLPLPILEGGGYGYTDKLIF.

This sequence joins TRDV1 and TRDJ1; 8 bases are shared with TRDD3. V gave up 0 bases and J gave up 1 base; unmatched junction bases: 16. The CDR3 extends over 20 amino acids. Looked up from germline, CDR1 is TSWWSYY and CDR2 is QGS. CDR3 sequence reads: CALGELSPVLGVPRTDKLIF. The CDR3 DNA sequence: TGTGCTCTTGGGGAACTCTCCCCCGTACTGGGGGTCCCCCGCACCGATAAACTCATCTTT.

This clone was seen a handful of times. The chain recombines TRDV1 with TRDJ1; unclear D gene. The germline V gene has CDR1 TSWWSYY and CDR2 QGS. This CDR3 has 14 residues. Trimming cost V 4 bases and J 2 bases, with 11 bases left between them. The CDR3 is CALGAPRQTDKLIF. The CDR3 bases are TGTGCTCTTGGGGCTCCCCGGCAGACCGATAAACTCATCTTT.

This clone came up a few times. The chain uses TRDV1 and TRDJ1; possibly TRDD3 for D (5 bases). The ends were cut back, 5 bases at V and 3 bases at J, with 13 bases in the middle. Germline values: CDR1 TSWWSYY, CDR2 QGS. This CDR3 contains 14 residues. This chain's CDR3 is CALGPTRGSDKLIF. The CDR3 nucleotides read TGTGCTCTTGGGCCCACCCGGGGGTCCGATAAACTCATCTTT.

This clone was observed many times. The chain has TRDV2 and TRDJ3; D might be TRDD3 (6 bases). The V end lost 2 bases, the J end lost 0 bases, and 10 bases lay between the germline ends. Germline V gives CDR1 GEAIGNYY, CDR2 EKD. This CDR3 is 17 amino acids long. CDR3 loop: CACDMGASSWDTRQMFF. The CDR3 DNA reads as TGTGCCTGTGACATGGGGGCAAGCTCCTGGGACACCCGACAGATGTTTTTC.

This clone was seen more than once but under ten times. The chain is built from TRDV1 and TRDJ1; 8 nucleotides line up with TRDD3. The germline CDR1 and CDR2 sequences are TSWWSYY and QGS. V gave up 2 bases and J gave up 0 bases; unmatched junction bases: 17. CDR3 length: 20 amino acids. The CDR3 spells CALGEVSDTGDTGYTDKLIF. The DNA for the CDR3 is TGTGCTCTTGGGGAAGTCTCGGATACTGGGGATACCGGTTACACCGATAAACTCATCTTT.

The table lists this clone with a few counts. The rearrangement links TRDV1 to TRDJ1; 12 bases align to TRDD3. Trimming removed 3 bases from V and 3 bases from J; junction bases left unmatched: 23. In germline, CDR1 is TSWWSYY, CDR2 QGS. This CDR3 is built from 22 residues. The CDR3 protein is CALGETLPYGGWGIRRSDKLIF. CDR3 nucleotides: TGTGCTCTTGGGGAGACCCTTCCCTACGGGGGCTGGGGGATACGCCGCTCCGATAAACTCATCTTT.

This clone was counted a few times. The V and J genes are TRDV2 and TRDJ3, with D unclear. This CDR3 spans 17 amino acids. V was clipped by 6 bases and J by 0 bases, with 14 bases between them. Germline V lookup: CDR1 GEAIGNYY, CDR2 EKD. The DNA for the CDR3 is TGTGCCTGTCTCCGAATTTACCCCTCCTGGGACACCCGACAGATGTTTTTC. Amino acids: CACLRIYPSWDTRQMFF.